By frequency in the sample, the clone carrying this T cell receptor (beta chain) is medium-sized. Antigen specificity is unknown. The time point denotes: sample taken at primary tumor resection. The donor group consisted of roughly 70 patients who had untreated, early-stage non-small cell lung cancer. This entry comes from a study of spatial heterogeneity in lung cancer. The study's findings and limits: Tracking of tumor mutation counts was seen in expanded intratumoral alpha and beta TCR counts.

TCRdb processed the 5' RACE reads anew with MiXCR; each CDR3 protein has one entry. The data hold 1,200 to 1,500 distinct CDR3 sequences, with over 10% observed a single time. Germline V gives CDR1 SGHVS, CDR2 FQNEAQ. This CDR3 is built from 12 residues. V lost 5 bases and J lost 4, with 8 bases in between. This chain joins TRBV7-8 and TRBJ1-1, with unresolved D. The sample was lung tumor tissue, taken at surgery. The clonotype comes from a female donor with early-stage non-small cell lung cancer. The DNA for the CDR3 is TGTGCCAGCAGCCTGAGAGGCACTGAAGCTTTCTTT. As protein: CASSLRGTEAFF.